The clone carrying this T cell receptor (beta chain) was seen a few times. The source of the sample is a study of blood T cell repertoires in COVID-19. On the study more broadly: The study drew acute and convalescent COVID-19 samples from the United States, Italy and Spain.

Participants' reported clinical history set cohort assignment. Recovered status applied to Cohort 3 donors who had two consecutive negative PCRs. It also applied to those with clearance or with symptom resolution. This CDR3 contains 14 residues. Germline lookup yields CDR1 MNHEY and CDR2 SVGAGI. V was pared by 4 bases and J by 4 bases, with 6 bases of the junction left unmatched. In the source study's methods: The assay estimated nucleated cells by amplifying reference gene primers. The protocol was immunoSEQ multiplex PCR, while the TCRdb copy is restricted to in-frame clones and leaves out a portion. V and J calls and clone size follow that table, whereas D and trimming were derived from the DNA. The sample has 250,000 to 350,000 clones; 90% are singletons.

The chain uses TRBV6-5 and TRBJ1-2, with 7 bases that match TRBD1. The clonotype was recovered from a man aged 60 to 69 who had recovered from COVID-19. Sequencing was performed on PBMCs or T cells enriched from blood (not recorded which). DNA of the CDR3: TGTGCCAGCAGTTCGGACAGGAGTAGCTATGGCTACACCTTC. It is translated as CASSSDRSSYGYTF.